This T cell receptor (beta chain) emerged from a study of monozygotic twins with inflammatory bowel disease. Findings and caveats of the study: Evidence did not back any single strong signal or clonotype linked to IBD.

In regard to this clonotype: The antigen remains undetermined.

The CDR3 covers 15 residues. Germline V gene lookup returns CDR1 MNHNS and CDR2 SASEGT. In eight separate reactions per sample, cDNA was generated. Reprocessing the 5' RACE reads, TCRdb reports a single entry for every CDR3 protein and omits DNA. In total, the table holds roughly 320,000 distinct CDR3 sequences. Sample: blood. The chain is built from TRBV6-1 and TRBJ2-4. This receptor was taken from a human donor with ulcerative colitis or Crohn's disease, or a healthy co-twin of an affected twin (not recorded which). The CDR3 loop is CASGSPGIAKNIQYF.